Shown below are 12 T cell receptor beta chains from a single sample sequenced in a study of blood T cells in healthy people across ages. Combining a sample-barcoded 5' primer with a J-beta primer mix, a second PCR ran for 7 to 11 cycles. TCRdb passed the 5' RACE reads through MiXCR, listing each CDR3 protein once. This sample has 1.5 million to 2 million distinct CDR3 sequences, with about 28% found just once. The sequencing input was blood. The receptors stem from a woman under 40 in good health.

This clonotype was counted between two and nine times. The V and J genes are TRBV10-3 and TRBJ2-5, with 7 bases fitting TRBD2. Unmatched junction bases numbered 6, after V lost 4 bases and J lost 1 base. Germline assignment: CDR1 ENHRY and CDR2 SYGVKD. The CDR3 loop spans 15 amino acids. This chain's CDR3 is CAISGRSSGQETQYF. The CDR3 bases are TGTGCCATCAGTGGCCGATCTAGCGGCCAAGAGACCCAGTACTTC.

This clonotype was recorded at least ten times. CDR3 DNA sequence: TGCAGTGCTAGGGGCGGTTGGGACAATGAGCAGTTCTTC. Residues: CSARGGWDNEQFF. The genes are TRBV20-1 and TRBJ2-1, with D hard to call. CDR1 and CDR2 (germline): DFQATT, SNEGSKA (reference sequence). The V gene lost 3 bases and the J gene lost 5 bases, with 11 bases spanning the gap. The length of the CDR3 is 13 residues.

This clonotype showed up just a few times. The rearrangement joins TRBV5-4 to TRBJ2-3; D remains unclear. CDR3 length: 15 residues. Germline assignment: CDR1 SGHNT and CDR2 YYREEE (reference sequence). V gave up 1 base and J gave up 0 bases, with 9 bases separating them. The CDR3 nucleotides read TGTGCCAGCAGCTTGAAGTTGCGTAGCACAGATACGCAGTATTTT. Translating it yields CASSLKLRSTDTQYF. Based on the CDR3 plus reference TRBV5-4 and TRBJ2-3, the full variable domain is ETGVTQSPTHLIKTRGQQVTLRCSSQSGHNTVSWYQQALGQGPQFIFQYYREEENGRGNFPPRFSGLQFPNYSSELNVNALELDDSALYLCASSLKLRSTDTQYFGPGTRLTVL.

This clonotype was recorded many times. The rearrangement joins TRBV15 to TRBJ2-7; no clear D gene. V lost 0 bases and J 7 bases, leaving 10 bases between the germline ends. This CDR3 has 13 residues. Germline V CDR1 and CDR2: LNHNV, YYDKDF (reference sequence). The CDR3 sequence: CATSRDPGFEQYF. For the CDR3, the DNA is TGTGCCACCAGCAGAGATCCCGGCTTTGAGCAGTACTTC.

The J gene is TRBJ2-4, the V gene TRBV7-2, with 10 bases matching TRBD1. The CDR3 runs to 15 residues. The J segment lost 13 bases and the V segment lost 9 bases, leaving 18 bases of the junction unmatched. The germline gives CDR1 SGHTA, CDR2 FQGNSA. CDR3 sequence: CASRPDRGNYNEQYF. The CDR3 nucleotides read TGTGCCAGTAGACCGGACAGGGGGAACTACAATGAGCAGTACTTC.

This chain links TRBV6-1 with TRBJ1-1, with D perhaps TRBD1 (6 bases). Trimming removed 2 bases at V and 6 bases at J, with 19 bases between. Germline V gene lookup returns CDR1 MNHNS and CDR2 SASEGT. The CDR3 loop spans 16 amino acids. CDR3 nucleotide sequence: TGTGCCAGCAGTGAAACCCTACGCATGGGGGGCTCTGAAGCTTTCTTT. Translated: CASSETLRMGGSEAFF.

There are many counts of this clonotype. J is TRBJ2-7 and V is TRBV6-5, with TRBD2 identical over 9 bases. Germline CDR1 and CDR2: MNHEY and SVGAGI. Germline trimming cut 4 bases from V and 3 bases from J; bases unmatched to any gene: 10. CDR3 length: 16 residues. The CDR3 sequence: CASSSTPNSGGYEQYF. CDR3 nucleotides: TGTGCCAGCAGTTCGACCCCGAATAGCGGGGGCTACGAGCAGTACTTC.

This sequence joins TRBV9 and TRBJ2-5, with TRBD1 identical over 8 bases. V lost 4 bases and J lost 5; bases outside the gene matches: 4. Germline V gene sequence: CDR1 SGDLS, CDR2 YYNGEE. CDR3 size: 13 residues. The CDR3: CASSTGGEETQYF. The CDR3 coding sequence is TGTGCCAGCAGCACAGGGGGTGAGGAGACCCAGTACTTC.

This clonotype was found a few times. The V call is TRBV29-1, the J call TRBJ2-1, with D perhaps given as TRBD1 or TRBD2 (6 bases each). The CDR3 spans 13 residues. V lost 0 bases to trimming and J lost 7 bases, with 10 bases between them. The germline CDR1 and CDR2 sequences are SQVTM and ANQGSEA. CDR3 region: CSVEDIGGNEQFF. The CDR3 coding sequence is TGCAGCGTTGAAGATATAGGGGGGAATGAGCAGTTCTTC.

This clonotype was counted between two and nine times. V and J are TRBV29-1 and TRBJ1-1; D gene ambiguous. CDR3 length: 13 amino acids. The ends were cut back, 8 bases at V and 6 bases at J, with 19 bases in the middle. CDR1 and CDR2 from the germline V gene are SQVTM and ANQGSEA. CDR3 loop: CSPQRRAQPEAFF. In DNA form, the CDR3 reads TGCAGCCCCCAGAGGAGGGCCCAACCTGAAGCTTTCTTT. The whole variable domain, remainder taken from reference TRBV29-1 and TRBJ1-1, is SAVISQKPSRDICQRGTSLTIQCQVDSQVTMMFWYRQQPGQSLTLIATANQGSEATYESGFVIDKFPISRPNLTFSTLTVSNMSPEDSSIYLCSPQRRAQPEAFFGQGTRLTVV.

This clonotype has more than one count but fewer than ten. The chain has TRBV6-5 and TRBJ2-5, with D hard to call. V lost 5 bases and J lost 3, with 19 bases in between. Germline CDR1 and CDR2: MNHEY and SVGAGI. The CDR3 totals 16 residues. Here the CDR3 DNA reads TGTGCCAGCAGTAGTAAAGGCCAAAACTTCAAAGAGACCCAGTACTTC. Protein product: CASSSKGQNFKETQYF.

The table lists this clonotype with a few counts. The rearrangement links TRBV20-1 to TRBJ2-7, with 8 nucleotides matching TRBD2. The V gene end was trimmed by 5 bases and the J gene end by 4 bases; junction bases not matched to a gene: 7. Germline V gene data show CDR1 as DFQATT and CDR2 as SNEGSKA (reference sequence). The CDR3 contains 13 residues. The DNA for the CDR3 is TGCAGTGCTGAGGGACTAGGTGGTTACGAGCAGTACTTC. It codes for CSAEGLGGYEQYF.